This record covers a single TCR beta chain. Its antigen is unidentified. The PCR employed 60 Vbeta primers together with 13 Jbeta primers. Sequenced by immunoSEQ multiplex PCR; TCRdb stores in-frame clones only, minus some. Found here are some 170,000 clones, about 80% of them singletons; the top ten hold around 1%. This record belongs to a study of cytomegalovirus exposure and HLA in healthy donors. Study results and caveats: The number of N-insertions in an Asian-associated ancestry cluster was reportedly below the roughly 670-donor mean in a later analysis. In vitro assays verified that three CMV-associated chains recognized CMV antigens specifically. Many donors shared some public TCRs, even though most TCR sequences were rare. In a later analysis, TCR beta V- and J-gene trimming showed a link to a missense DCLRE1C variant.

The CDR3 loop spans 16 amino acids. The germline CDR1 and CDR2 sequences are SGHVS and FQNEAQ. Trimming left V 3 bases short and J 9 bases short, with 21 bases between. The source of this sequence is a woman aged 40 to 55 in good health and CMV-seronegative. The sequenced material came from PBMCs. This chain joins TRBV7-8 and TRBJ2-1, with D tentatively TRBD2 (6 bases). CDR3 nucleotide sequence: TGTGCCAGCAGCTTGAAGGCGGTAGCGGTAATTTCTGAGCAGTTCTTC. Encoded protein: CASSLKAVAVISEQFF.